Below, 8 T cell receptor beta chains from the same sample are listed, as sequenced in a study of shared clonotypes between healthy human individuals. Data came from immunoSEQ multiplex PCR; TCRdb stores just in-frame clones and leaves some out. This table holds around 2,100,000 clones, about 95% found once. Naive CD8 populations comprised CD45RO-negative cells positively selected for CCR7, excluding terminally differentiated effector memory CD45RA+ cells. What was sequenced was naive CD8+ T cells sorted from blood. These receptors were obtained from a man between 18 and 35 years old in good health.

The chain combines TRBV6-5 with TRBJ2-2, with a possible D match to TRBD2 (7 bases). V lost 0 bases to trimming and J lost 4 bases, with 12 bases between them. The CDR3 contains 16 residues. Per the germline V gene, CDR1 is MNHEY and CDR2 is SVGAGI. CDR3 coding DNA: TGTGCCAGCAGTTACTCTCGGGGGGCAGGCACCGGGGAGCTGTTTTTT. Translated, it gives CASSYSRGAGTGELFF.

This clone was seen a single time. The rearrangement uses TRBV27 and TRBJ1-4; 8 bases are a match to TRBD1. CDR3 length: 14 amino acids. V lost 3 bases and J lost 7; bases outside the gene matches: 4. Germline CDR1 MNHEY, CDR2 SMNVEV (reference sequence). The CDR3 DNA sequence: TGTGCCAGCAGTTTTCAGGGGGCTCCTGAAAAACTGTTTTTT. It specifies CASSFQGAPEKLFF.

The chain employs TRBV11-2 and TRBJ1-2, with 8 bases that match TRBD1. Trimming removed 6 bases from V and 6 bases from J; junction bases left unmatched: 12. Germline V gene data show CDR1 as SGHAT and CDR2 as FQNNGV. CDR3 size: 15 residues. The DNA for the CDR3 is TGTGCCAGCAGTATTGACCATGGACAGGGCGATGGCTACACCTTC. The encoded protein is CASSIDHGQGDGYTF.

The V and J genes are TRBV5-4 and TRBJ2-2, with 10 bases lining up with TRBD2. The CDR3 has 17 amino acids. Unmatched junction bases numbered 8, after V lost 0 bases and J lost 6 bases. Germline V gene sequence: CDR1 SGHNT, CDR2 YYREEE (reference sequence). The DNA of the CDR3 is TGTGCCAGCAGCTTGGTATTACTAGCGGGGAGCGCCGGGGAGCTGTTTTTT. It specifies CASSLVLLAGSAGELFF.

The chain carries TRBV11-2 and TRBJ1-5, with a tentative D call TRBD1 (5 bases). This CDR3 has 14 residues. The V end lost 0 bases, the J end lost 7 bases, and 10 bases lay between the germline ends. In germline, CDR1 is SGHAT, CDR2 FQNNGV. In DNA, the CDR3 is TGTGCCAGCAGCTTAGAGCCAGGGCCCCAGCCCCAGCATTTT. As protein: CASSLEPGPQPQHF.

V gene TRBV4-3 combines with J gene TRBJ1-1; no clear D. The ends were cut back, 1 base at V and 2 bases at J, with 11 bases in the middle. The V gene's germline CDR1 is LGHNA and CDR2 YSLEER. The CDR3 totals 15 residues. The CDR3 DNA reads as TGCGCCAGCAGCCAAGTATTCGGGTTCAACACTGAAGCTTTCTTT. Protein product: CASSQVFGFNTEAFF.

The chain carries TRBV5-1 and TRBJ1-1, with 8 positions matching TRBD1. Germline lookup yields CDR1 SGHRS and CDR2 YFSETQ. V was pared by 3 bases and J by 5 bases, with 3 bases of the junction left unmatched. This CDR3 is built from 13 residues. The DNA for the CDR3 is TGCGCCAGCAGCTCGGACAGGGCTACTGAAGCTTTCTTT. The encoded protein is CASSSDRATEAFF.

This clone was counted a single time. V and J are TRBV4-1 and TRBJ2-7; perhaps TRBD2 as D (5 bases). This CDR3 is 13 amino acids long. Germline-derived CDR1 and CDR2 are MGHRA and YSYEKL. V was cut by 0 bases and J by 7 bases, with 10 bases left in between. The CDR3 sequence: CASSQDPSGEQYF. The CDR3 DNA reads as TGCGCCAGCAGCCAAGATCCGTCGGGGGAGCAGTACTTC.